This is a list of T cell receptor beta chains from one sample in a study of blood T cells in healthy people across ages. Using its own MiXCR run on the 5' RACE reads, TCRdb lists one record per CDR3 protein. The top ten hold under 35% of the sample, which has about 680,000 distinct CDR3 sequences, over 45% seen once. The sample taken for sequencing was blood. The source of these receptors is an older woman in good health. CDR3s include the opening cysteine and the closing phenylalanine or tryptophan. D genes are given only for firm matches. The listing skips clone size in some rows; elsewhere it reads once, few, many or a size class.

J gene | V gene | D gene | clone size | CDR3 protein | CDR3 DNA
TRBJ2-7 | TRBV29-1 | . | . | CSVEQSPSYGQYF | TGCAGCGTTGAACAGTCACCTTCCTACGGGCAGTACTTT
TRBJ2-1 | TRBV20-1 | . | . | CSAREGPGEQFF | TGCAGTGCTAGAGAGGGGCCCGGGGAGCAGTTCTTC
TRBJ2-3 | TRBV5-1 | TRBD2 | . | CASSEGLVGTDTQYF | TGCGCCAGCAGCGAGGGACTAGTGGGCACAGATACGCAGTATTTT
TRBJ2-1 | TRBV11-1 | TRBD2 | few | CASSLDGSGYNEQFF | TGTGCCAGCAGCTTAGATGGTAGCGGGTACAATGAGCAGTTCTTC
TRBJ2-7 | TRBV20-1 | . | . | CSARERSYYEQYF | TGCAGTGCTAGAGAGCGGAGCTACTACGAGCAGTACTTC
TRBJ1-2 | TRBV20-1 | . | . | CSAPPEGTTYRGYTF | TGCAGTGCTCCCCCAGAGGGAACCACTTATCGGGGCTACACCTTC
TRBJ2-5 | TRBV29-1 | . | few | CSVDSGREQEYF | TGCAGCGTTGACTCCGGTCGCGAGCAGGAGTACTTC
TRBJ2-2 | TRBV5-1 | . | . | CASSPPDTTGELFF | TGCGCCAGCAGCCCTCCGGACACCACCGGGGAGCTGTTTTTT
TRBJ2-7 | TRBV28 | TRBD2 | . | CASSVLAGDGNEQYF | TGTGCCAGCAGTGTTCTAGCGGGAGACGGTAATGAGCAGTACTTC
TRBJ2-1 | TRBV4-2 | . | once | CASSQGNREETQFF | TGTGCCAGCAGCCAAGGAAACAGGGAAGAGACCCAGTTCTTC
TRBJ1-3 | TRBV29-1 | . | few | CSVRTVSGNTIYF | TGCAGCGTCAGGACGGTCTCTGGAAACACCATATATTTT
TRBJ1-1 | TRBV29-1 | . | . | CSVRAGARKNTEAFF | TGCAGCGTTAGGGCAGGGGCACGGAAGAACACTGAAGCTTTCTTT
TRBJ2-1 | TRBV7-8 | . | . | CASSTTINEQFF | TGTGCCAGCAGCACGACTATTAATGAGCAGTTCTTC
TRBJ1-1 | TRBV27 | . | many | CASSSRENTEAFF | TGTGCCAGCAGCTCTCGGGAGAACACTGAAGCTTTCTTT
TRBJ2-1 | TRBV29-1 | TRBD1 | many | CSVPGQGENEQFF | TGCAGCGTCCCGGGACAGGGGGAGAATGAGCAGTTCTTC
TRBJ1-2 | TRBV3-1 | TRBD1 | . | CASSHRGLGGYTF | TGTGCCAGCAGCCACAGGGGGCTGGGTGGCTACACCTTC
TRBJ2-1 | TRBV24-1 | . | few | CATRDWGSGEQFF | TGTGCCACCAGGGATTGGGGATCCGGTGAGCAGTTCTTC
TRBJ1-1 | TRBV7-4 | . | . | CASSSLGPPKFGNTEAFF | TGTGCCAGCAGCTCTTTGGGACCTCCTAAATTCGGGAACACTGAAGCTTTCTTT
TRBJ1-1 | TRBV14 | . | . | CASSARSGNTEAFF | TGTGCCAGCAGCGCCCGATCGGGAAACACTGAAGCTTTCTTT
TRBJ1-5 | TRBV27 | TRBD1 | . | CASSLSGTGGTQPQHF | TGTGCCAGCAGTTTATCGGGGACAGGGGGGACCCAGCCCCAGCATTTT
TRBJ2-1 | TRBV5-1 | . | . | CASSSPPYNEQFF | TGCGCCAGCAGCTCCCCGCCTTACAATGAGCAGTTCTTC
TRBJ2-5 | TRBV28 | TRBD2 | . | CASNPGGRSQETQYF | TGTGCCAGCAATCCGGGAGGAAGAAGCCAAGAGACCCAGTACTTC
TRBJ1-6 | TRBV7-6 | . | . | CASSSQEWESPLHF | TGTGCCAGCAGCTCACAGGAGTGGGAATCACCCCTCCACTTT
TRBJ2-1 | TRBV7-9 | TRBD2 | . | CASSFTQTSGLKDEQFF | TGTGCCAGCAGCTTTACGCAGACTAGCGGGCTTAAGGATGAGCAGTTCTTC
TRBJ1-1 | TRBV29-1 | . | . | CSVSSGFEAFF | TGCAGCGTCTCGTCCGGATTTGAAGCTTTCTTT
TRBJ1-4 | TRBV7-9 | TRBD1 | . | CASSSPGTGDEKLFF | TGTGCCAGCAGCTCGCCCGGGACAGGGGACGAAAAACTGTTTTTT
TRBJ1-2 | TRBV7-2 | TRBD1 | few | CASSLGQGANYGYTF | TGTGCCAGCAGCTTGGGACAGGGGGCCAACTATGGCTACACCTTC
TRBJ2-1 | TRBV6-1 | TRBD1 | . | CASSPGQGPARGRNEQFF | TGTGCCAGCAGCCCGGGACAGGGGCCCGCCCGGGGAAGGAATGAGCAGTTCTTC
TRBJ1-1 | TRBV29-1 | TRBD1 | . | CSARQGSGDAFF | TGCAGCGCCCGACAGGGCTCAGGGGACGCTTTCTTT
TRBJ1-1 | TRBV7-2 | . | . | CASSTLARGTEAFF | TGTGCCAGCAGCACCCTGGCAAGGGGCACTGAAGCTTTCTTT